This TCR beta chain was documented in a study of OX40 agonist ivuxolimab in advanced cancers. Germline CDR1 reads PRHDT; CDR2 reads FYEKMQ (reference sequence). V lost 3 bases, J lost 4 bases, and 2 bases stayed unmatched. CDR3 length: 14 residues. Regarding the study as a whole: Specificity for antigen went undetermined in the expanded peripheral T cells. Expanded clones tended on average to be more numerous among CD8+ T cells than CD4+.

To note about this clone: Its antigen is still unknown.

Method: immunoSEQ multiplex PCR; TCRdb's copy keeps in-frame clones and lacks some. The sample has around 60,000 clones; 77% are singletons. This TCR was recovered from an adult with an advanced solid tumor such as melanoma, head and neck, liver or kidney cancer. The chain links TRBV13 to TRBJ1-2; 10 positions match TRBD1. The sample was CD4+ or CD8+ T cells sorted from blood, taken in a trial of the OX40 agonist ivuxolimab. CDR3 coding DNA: TGTGCCAGCAGCTTCCGGACAGGGGGCTATGGCTACACCTTC. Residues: CASSFRTGGYGYTF. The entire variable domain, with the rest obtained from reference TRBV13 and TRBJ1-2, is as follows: AAGVIQSPRHLIKEKRETATLKCYPIPRHDTVYWYQQGPGQDPQFLISFYEKMQSDKGSIPDRFSAQQFSDYHSELNMSSLELGDSALYFCASSFRTGGYGYTFGSGTRLTVV.